The 32 T cell receptor beta chains below all came from one sample that was sequenced in a study of T cell repertoires in cytomegalovirus infection. TCRdb recomputed calls from the reads with MiXCR, one row per CDR3 protein. Of 65,000 to 90,000 distinct CDR3 sequences in the sample, more than 3% were seen once. Input material: PBMCs. Source of these receptors: a human donor in good health (CMV status not recorded). Some clones in this sample may be carry-over from other donors' samples.

Many counts were recorded for this clonotype. This sequence joins TRBV10-3 and TRBJ1-4; the D gene is possibly TRBD1 (6 bases). CDR3 length: 14 residues. With 3 bases removed from V and 4 bases from J, the gap between germline ends came to 9 bases. In germline, CDR1 is ENHRY, CDR2 SYGVKD. DNA of the CDR3: TGTGCCATCAGTGAAAGGGGGGGTAATGAAAAACTGTTTTTT. Protein sequence: CAISERGGNEKLFF.

This clonotype occurred many times. The chain has TRBV5-4 and TRBJ1-1; D call uncertain. Trimming left V 4 bases short and J 1 base short, with 8 bases between. The CDR3 sequence is 13 residues long. From germline, CDR1 is SGHNT and CDR2 YYREEE (reference sequence). In DNA, the CDR3 is TGTGCCAGCAGCGTGGTCCCGAACACTGAAGCTTTCTTT. This sequence encodes CASSVVPNTEAFF. Filled out from reference TRBV5-4 and TRBJ1-1, the complete variable domain reads ETGVTQSPTHLIKTRGQQVTLRCSSQSGHNTVSWYQQALGQGPQFIFQYYREEENGRGNFPPRFSGLQFPNYSSELNVNALELDDSALYLCASSVVPNTEAFFGQGTRLTVV.

Many counts were recorded for this clonotype. The chain combines TRBV7-9 with TRBJ2-1, with D uncertain. The CDR3 sequence is 15 residues long. Per the germline V gene, CDR1 is SEHNR and CDR2 is FQNEAQ (reference sequence). The V gene lost 5 bases and the J gene lost 3 bases, with 14 bases spanning the gap. CDR3 loop: CASSPKGTIYNEQFF. The DNA for the CDR3 is TGTGCCAGCAGCCCAAAGGGAACTATCTACAATGAGCAGTTCTTC.

The table lists this clonotype with many counts. In DNA form, the CDR3 reads TGTGCCAGCAGTGACGGACAGAATCCTCAAGAGACCCAGTACTTC. Translating it yields CASSDGQNPQETQYF. The chain couples TRBV7-9 to TRBJ2-5; maybe TRBD1 (6 bases). Germline CDR1 is SEHNR and CDR2 is FQNEAQ (reference sequence). The ends were cut back, 6 bases at V and 2 bases at J, with 16 bases in the middle. There are 15 residues in the CDR3. The full variable domain, with the rest looked up from reference TRBV7-9 and TRBJ2-5, is DTGVSQNPRHKITKRGQNVTFRCDPISEHNRLYWYRQTLGQGPEFLTYFQNEAQLEKSRLLSDRFSAERPKGSFSTLEIQRTEQGDSAMYLCASSDGQNPQETQYFGPGTRLLVL.

The table lists this clonotype with many counts. The J gene is TRBJ2-3, the V gene TRBV28; TRBD2 matches at 13 bases. Losses at the gene ends were 6 bases for V and 3 bases for J; bases not matched to a gene: 9. Looked up from germline, CDR1 is MDHEN and CDR2 is SYDVKM. The CDR3 has 17 amino acids. The CDR3 coding sequence is TGTGCCAGCAGCCGCGGCGGGGGACTAGCGGGGACAGATACGCAGTATTTT. Protein product: CASSRGGGLAGTDTQYF.

This clonotype appeared many times. The genes are TRBV27 and TRBJ1-2; no firm D call. This CDR3 region has 12 residues. The V gene lost 8 bases and the J gene lost 6 bases, with 13 bases spanning the gap. Germline assignment: CDR1 MNHEY and CDR2 SMNVEV (reference sequence). The CDR3 loop reads CASYSLGDGYTF. The DNA of the CDR3 is TGTGCCAGCTACTCCCTCGGGGATGGCTACACCTTC.

This clonotype has ten or more counts. The gene calls are TRBV6-6 and TRBJ2-3; D is uncertain. Germline lookup yields CDR1 MNHNY and CDR2 SVGAGI (reference sequence). This CDR3 region has 15 residues. Trimming left V 0 bases short and J 5 bases short, with 12 bases between. CDR3 residues: CASSYSHPVVDTQYF. The CDR3 DNA reads TGTGCCAGCAGTTACTCGCACCCGGTGGTAGATACGCAGTATTTT.

This clonotype has ten or more counts. The J gene is TRBJ2-7, the V gene TRBV7-9, with 15 bases identical to TRBD2. The CDR3 covers 16 residues. Germline V gives CDR1 SEHNR, CDR2 FQNEAQ (reference sequence). J was trimmed by 7 bases and V by 5 bases; bases with no gene match: 9. The CDR3 sequence: CASSPRGLAGGGEQYF. As DNA, the CDR3 is TGTGCCAGCAGCCCGCGGGGACTAGCGGGGGGTGGTGAGCAGTACTTC.

This clonotype showed up many times. The V and J genes are TRBV28 and TRBJ2-7; the match to TRBD1 covers 8 bases. With 5 bases clipped from V and 0 bases from J, the junction kept 9 bases outside the gene matches. Germline V gives CDR1 MDHEN, CDR2 SYDVKM. This CDR3 spans 16 amino acids. The CDR3 here is CASSPRTGSRSYEQYF. The CDR3 coding sequence is TGTGCCAGCAGTCCCAGGACAGGGTCACGCTCCTACGAGCAGTACTTC.

The sample holds many counts of this clonotype. V is TRBV18 and J is TRBJ1-5; D gene ambiguous. The germline V and J ends were trimmed by 8 bases and 4 bases, with 15 bases remaining between them. The germline V gene encodes CDR1 KGHSH and CDR2 LQKENI. CDR3 length: 14 amino acids. The CDR3 protein is CASSKGGVNQPQHF. DNA of the CDR3: TGTGCCAGCAGTAAGGGAGGAGTAAATCAGCCCCAGCATTTT.

This clonotype has a count of ten or more. The chain employs TRBV7-8 and TRBJ1-6; D is ambiguous. This CDR3 is 15 amino acids long. Trimming shortened V by 2 bases and J by 0 bases, and 5 bases separated the two germline ends. Per the germline V gene, CDR1 is SGHVS and CDR2 is FQNEAQ. This CDR3 reads CASSLQSSYNSPLHF. DNA for the CDR3: TGTGCCAGCAGCTTACAGAGCTCCTATAATTCACCCCTCCACTTT.

This clonotype came up many times. V and J are TRBV6-5 and TRBJ2-7, with D possibly being TRBD1 (6 bases). Germline CDR1 reads MNHEY; CDR2 reads SVGAGI. CDR3 length: 12 amino acids. The ends were cut back, 10 bases at V and 3 bases at J, with 13 bases in the middle. The CDR3 protein is CATQQDSYEQYF. In DNA form, the CDR3 reads TGTGCCACTCAACAGGACAGCTACGAGCAGTACTTC.

This clonotype came up many times. The chain employs TRBV7-9 and TRBJ1-5; D is undetermined. From germline, CDR1 is SEHNR and CDR2 FQNEAQ (reference sequence). Trimming pared 3 bases from V and 3 bases from J, leaving 9 bases between. The CDR3 runs 14 residues. CDR3 DNA sequence: TGTGCCAGCAGCTTGTCACAGCTCAATCAGCCCCAGCATTTT. Amino acid sequence: CASSLSQLNQPQHF. Full variable domain (rest looked up from reference TRBV7-9 and TRBJ1-5): DTGVSQNPRHKITKRGQNVTFRCDPISEHNRLYWYRQTLGQGPEFLTYFQNEAQLEKSRLLSDRFSAERPKGSFSTLEIQRTEQGDSAMYLCASSLSQLNQPQHFGDGTRLSIL.

This clonotype was found many times. The rearrangement uses TRBV12-5 and TRBJ1-2; TRBD1 matches at 9 bases. This CDR3 is built from 15 residues. V shed 5 bases and J 0 bases; nucleotides not matched to a gene: 4. Looked up from germline, CDR1 is LGHNT and CDR2 is FRNRAP. CDR3 loop: CASGPGDRANYGYTF. The CDR3 bases are TGTGCTAGTGGTCCGGGGGACAGGGCTAACTATGGCTACACCTTC. The full variable domain, in which reference TRBV12-5 and TRBJ1-2 provide the parts outside the CDR3, is DARVTQTPRHKVTEMGQEVTMRCQPILGHNTVFWYRQTMMQGLELLAYFRNRAPLDDSGMPKDRFSAEMPDATLATLKIQPSEPRDSAVYFCASGPGDRANYGYTFGSGTRLTVV.

Many counts were recorded for this clonotype. The chain links TRBV28 to TRBJ1-2; no reliable D call. Trimming stripped 2 bases from V and 5 bases from J, with 12 bases between. Germline V gene lookup returns CDR1 MDHEN and CDR2 SYDVKM. The CDR3 runs 14 residues. CDR3 loop: CASSLLSLTYGYTF. The CDR3 DNA is TGTGCCAGCAGTTTACTGTCCCTGACTTATGGCTACACCTTC.

This clonotype was counted many times. The V gene is TRBV7-6, the J gene TRBJ2-3; 7 bases are shared with TRBD2. The germline V gene encodes CDR1 SGHVS and CDR2 FNYEAQ. The CDR3 has 15 amino acids. J gave up 0 bases and V 6 bases, and 6 bases lay outside the gene matches. CDR3 loop: CASSRRGMSTDTQYF. CDR3 in DNA: TGTGCCAGCAGTCGGCGGGGGATGAGCACAGATACGCAGTATTTT.

The sample holds many counts of this clonotype. The chain combines TRBV7-9 with TRBJ1-1, with D unclear. CDR3 length: 13 amino acids. The V gene's germline CDR1 is SEHNR and CDR2 FQNEAQ (reference sequence). V dropped 3 bases and J dropped 3 bases, with 8 bases sitting between them. The CDR3 sequence is CASSFLVDTEAFF. CDR3 coding DNA: TGTGCCAGCAGCTTCCTGGTGGACACTGAAGCTTTCTTT.

This clonotype was seen ten or more times. J is TRBJ1-2 and V is TRBV7-2, with D perhaps TRBD1 (5 bases). This CDR3 has 14 residues. V was pared by 5 bases and J by 2 bases, with 12 bases between. From germline, CDR1 is SGHTA and CDR2 FQGNSA. CDR3 DNA sequence: TGTGCCAGCAGCCCCCGACACAGGAACTATGGCTACACCTTC. This codes for CASSPRHRNYGYTF.

This clonotype occurred many times. The chain links TRBV20-1 to TRBJ2-5; TRBD1 matches at 8 bases. Germline V gene lookup returns CDR1 DFQATT and CDR2 SNEGSKA (reference sequence). The J segment lost 4 bases and the V segment lost 0 bases, leaving 1 base of the junction unmatched. The CDR3 sequence is 13 residues long. CDR3 in amino acids: CSARETGGETQYF. Written as DNA, the CDR3 is TGCAGTGCTAGAGAAACAGGGGGAGAGACCCAGTACTTC.

Turning to this clonotype: The junction differs from germline at one of its ends, possibly a read error. This rearrangement joins TRBV7-6 to TRBJ1-1; a possible D gene is TRBD1 (5 bases). Per germline, CDR1 SGHVS and CDR2 FNYEAQ. The CDR3 extends over 20 amino acids. The CDR3 DNA follows: TGTGCCAGCAGCCCAGACGAATTTGACAGCGTGGTTGCCCCCACCGGTGAAGCTTTCTTC. It is translated as CASSPDEFDSVVAPTGEAFF.

This clonotype occurred many times. This chain uses TRBV11-1 with TRBJ2-1; D is possibly TRBD1 (5 bases). Germline V gene data show CDR1 as SGHAT and CDR2 as FQDESV (reference sequence). V was pared by 1 base and J by 5 bases, with 9 bases between. The CDR3 has 14 amino acids. The CDR3 DNA reads as TGTGCCAGCAGCTTAGTGGCAGGGAACAATGAGCAGTTCTTC. It translates to CASSLVAGNNEQFF. Based on the CDR3 plus reference TRBV11-1 and TRBJ2-1, the full variable domain is EAEVAQSPRYKITEKSQAVAFWCDPISGHATLYWYRQILGQGPELLVQFQDESVVDDSQLPKDRFSAERLKGVDSTLKIQPAELGDSAMYLCASSLVAGNNEQFFGPGTRLTVL.

There are many counts of this clonotype. The rearrangement joins TRBV5-4 to TRBJ1-4; D ambiguous. V dropped 2 bases and J dropped 5 bases, with 10 bases sitting between them. CDR3 length: 14 residues. Germline V gives CDR1 SGHNT, CDR2 YYREEE (reference sequence). DNA for the CDR3: TGTGCCAGCAGCTTTGGTTCGAAGAATGAAAAACTGTTTTTT. Residues: CASSFGSKNEKLFF.

The chain employs TRBV28 and TRBJ2-5; 7 bases are shared with TRBD1. Germline trimming cut 5 bases from V and 3 bases from J; bases unmatched to any gene: 6. The CDR3 extends over 14 amino acids. Germline loops: CDR1 MDHEN, CDR2 SYDVKM. DNA of the CDR3: TGTGCCAGCAGTCCAGGGACAGACGAAGAGACCCAGTACTTC. Its protein is CASSPGTDEETQYF.

This clonotype was detected many times. The CDR3 loop reads CASSEAVTDTDTQYF. The CDR3 coding sequence is TGTGCCAGCAGCGAAGCGGTAACAGACACAGATACGCAGTATTTT. V usage is TRBV3-1 and J usage is TRBJ2-3; a weak D match, TRBD2 (5 bases). CDR1 and CDR2 from the germline V gene are LGHDT and YNNKEL (reference sequence). V was trimmed by 5 bases and J by 2 bases, leaving 14 bases between them. The CDR3 is made up of 15 amino acids.

This clonotype was observed many times. The rearrangement uses TRBV7-7 and TRBJ2-5; D possibly matches TRBD1 or TRBD2 (6 bases each). Germline CDR1 is SSHAT and CDR2 is FNYEAQ (reference sequence). The CDR3 is made up of 11 amino acids. The V end lost 5 bases, the J end lost 7 bases, and 8 bases lay between the germline ends. The CDR3, as DNA: TGTGCCAGCAGCGGAGGGGGGACCCAGTACTTC. Amino acid sequence: CASSGGGTQYF.

The V and J genes are TRBV28 and TRBJ1-6, with D hard to call. This CDR3 spans 12 amino acids. The germline gives CDR1 MDHEN, CDR2 SYDVKM. Trimming pared 2 bases from V and 10 bases from J, leaving 6 bases between. This CDR3 is CASSLRYSPLHF. CDR3 bases: TGTGCCAGCAGTTTAAGGTACTCACCCCTCCACTTT.

This clonotype was seen many times. V gene TRBV7-2 combines with J gene TRBJ1-6; D gene unclear. Trimming stripped 5 bases from V and 5 bases from J, with 10 bases between. The CDR3 is made up of 14 amino acids. The V gene's germline CDR1 is SGHTA and CDR2 FQGNSA. CDR3 bases: TGTGCCAGCAGCCACAAAACTGATAATTCACCCCTCCACTTT. This translates into CASSHKTDNSPLHF.

This clonotype was seen ten or more times. The CDR3 DNA sequence: TGTGCCACCGCTCGTAATCCCCGACAGGGTCGGAACACTGAAGCTTTCTTT. Its translation is CATARNPRQGRNTEAFF. The chain is built from TRBV5-6 and TRBJ1-1, with TRBD1 matching 7 bases. The CDR3 is 17 amino acids. Per germline, CDR1 SGHDT and CDR2 YYEEEE. Unmatched junction bases numbered 18, after V lost 9 bases and J lost 1 base.

This clonotype has at least ten counts. CDR3 amino acids: CSAREGRNTIYF. The CDR3 region has the DNA TGCAGTGCTAGAGAAGGAAGAAACACCATATATTTT. The rearrangement joins TRBV20-1 to TRBJ1-3; D gene ambiguous. Germline-derived CDR1 and CDR2 are DFQATT and SNEGSKA (reference sequence). This CDR3 spans 12 amino acids. V lost 0 bases, J lost 5 bases, and 5 bases lay in between.

This clonotype was observed many times. The chain recombines TRBV29-1 with TRBJ1-2, with D perhaps TRBD1 (5 bases). The CDR3 consists of 11 residues. The V gene's germline CDR1 is SQVTM and CDR2 ANQGSEA. Trimming removed 3 bases at V and 8 bases at J, with 10 bases between. The CDR3 sequence is CSVEGEGGYTF. The DNA of the CDR3 is TGCAGCGTTGAGGGGGAAGGGGGCTACACCTTC.

This clonotype was counted many times. The genes are TRBV20-1 and TRBJ2-5, with TRBD1 as a possible D gene (7 bases). Trimming removed 6 bases at V and 4 bases at J, with 15 bases between. The length of the CDR3 is 13 residues. Germline values: CDR1 DFQATT, CDR2 SNEGSKA (reference sequence). The CDR3 DNA reads TGCAGTGCCCAGGGGGGCCGGGTAGAGACCCAGTACTTC. Translating gives CSAQGGRVETQYF.

This clonotype was counted many times. V usage is TRBV14 and J usage is TRBJ2-3; D is ambiguous. Germline V gene sequence: CDR1 SGHDN, CDR2 FVKESK. The length of the CDR3 is 13 residues. The V gene lost 0 bases and the J gene lost 6 bases, with 7 bases spanning the gap. This chain's CDR3 is CASSQDLMDTQYF. The CDR3 DNA reads TGTGCCAGCAGCCAAGATCTCATGGATACGCAGTATTTT.